This note documents a single TCR beta chain sequence. This specimen comes from a study of blood T cell repertoires in COVID-19. The V gene lost 4 bases and the J gene lost 9 bases, with 12 bases spanning the gap. This CDR3 is built from 12 residues. The germline CDR1 and CDR2 sequences are KGHSH and LQKENI. Ages ranged from about 18 to 89 years, with residence in about 24 US areas. Donors were grouped by their self-reported clinical history. Two consecutive negative NP/OP PCR tests, clearance, or resolved symptoms defined Cohort 3 recovery. The data were produced by immunoSEQ multiplex PCR, yet TCRdb's version contains in-frame clones alone and is incomplete. This table has about 270,000 clones, 86% appearing once.

This chain joins TRBV18 and TRBJ1-1, with TRBD1 as a possible D gene (5 bases). The receptor was derived from a woman under 30 who had recovered from COVID-19. Material: PBMCs or T cells enriched from blood (not recorded which). This chain's CDR3 is CASSLKTGKAFF. The CDR3 bases are TGTGCCAGCTCACTCAAAACAGGAAAAGCTTTCTTT.